The 13 T cell receptor beta chains presented below share a single source sample, sequenced in a study of blood T cells in healthy people across ages. A J-beta primer mix and a sample-barcoded 5' primer were used in a second PCR of roughly 6 to 12 cycles. TCRdb independently ran MiXCR on the 5' RACE reads; one entry per CDR3 protein. The sample gives around 780,000 distinct CDR3 sequences, around 50% of which show up once; about a quarter is in the top ten. Material for sequencing was blood. All receptors derive from a middle-aged man in good health.

The chain has TRBV20-1 and TRBJ2-1, with 8 bases lining up with TRBD2. Germline CDR1 is DFQATT and CDR2 is SNEGSKA (reference sequence). V lost 6 bases, J lost 2 bases, and 9 bases stayed unmatched. The CDR3 extends over 15 amino acids. The CDR3 protein is CSARSTGGTYNEQFF. The CDR3 nucleotides read TGCAGTGCCCGTTCGACGGGAGGGACCTACAATGAGCAGTTCTTC.

V usage is TRBV15 and J usage is TRBJ1-2; no reliable D call. V lost 3 bases and J lost 3, with 11 bases in between. CDR1 and CDR2 (germline): LNHNV, YYDKDF (reference sequence). The CDR3 consists of 14 residues. Here the CDR3 reads CATSRAPADYGYTF. The CDR3 nucleotides read TGTGCCACCAGCAGGGCCCCGGCAGACTATGGCTACACCTTC.

The J gene is TRBJ2-1, the V gene TRBV7-3; D is possibly TRBD1 (6 bases). Germline CDR1 SGHTA, CDR2 FQGTGA. V dropped 3 bases and J dropped 13 bases, with 22 bases sitting between them. The CDR3 is 15 residues long. CDR3 DNA: TGTGCCAGCAGCTTGATAGTCGGACAGCAAGAGACCCAGTTCTTC. Translating gives CASSLIVGQQETQFF.

The CDR3 spells CASRSSGVYEQYF. The CDR3 bases are TGTGCCAGCAGAAGTAGCGGGGTCTACGAGCAGTACTTC. The rearrangement links TRBV27 to TRBJ2-7; 8 nucleotides match TRBD2. V lost 6 bases and J lost 3; bases outside the gene matches: 4. Germline CDR1 is MNHEY and CDR2 is SMNVEV (reference sequence). This CDR3 region has 13 residues.

The J gene is TRBJ2-3, the V gene TRBV12-3 or TRBV12-4, with a possible D match to TRBD2 (6 bases). This CDR3 spans 14 amino acids. V shed 2 bases and J shed 6 bases, with 12 bases lying between them. The CDR3 protein is CASSLTGGVDTQYF. The CDR3 region has the DNA TGTGCCAGCAGTTTAACCGGCGGGGTGGATACGCAGTATTTT.

A word on this clonotype: The junction does not match germline at one end; this may be a read error. V usage is TRBV12-3 or TRBV12-4 and J usage is TRBJ1-6; D gene ambiguous. The CDR3 has 12 residues. CDR3 DNA: TGTGCCAGCAGCCTACACGGTTCACCCCTCCAATTT. It encodes CASSLHGSPLQF.

The rearrangement joins TRBV7-6 to TRBJ2-1, with no clear D. The length of the CDR3 is 14 residues. Deletions cut 4 bases from V and 4 bases from J, with 11 bases between. Germline loops: CDR1 SGHVS, CDR2 FNYEAQ. The CDR3 DNA reads TGTGCCAGCAGCTCCCAAAACTCTTACAATGAGCAGTTCTTC. This translates into CASSSQNSYNEQFF.

This clonotype has just a few counts. V and J are TRBV21-1 and TRBJ1-5. TRBV21-1 is a pseudogene. CDR3 length: 14 amino acids. The CDR3 DNA sequence: TGTGCCAGCAGACCAGCGGATAGCAATCAGCCCCAGCATTTT. Translation: CASRPADSNQPQHF.

J is TRBJ2-2 and V is TRBV28; possible D gene TRBD1, 6 bases. The CDR3 consists of 19 residues. V shed 4 bases and J shed 6 bases, with 27 bases lying between them. Germline lookup yields CDR1 MDHEN and CDR2 SYDVKM. Here the CDR3 DNA reads TGTGCCAGCAGTTCCGGTACCAGGGGAATGAACATTAACGCCGGGGAGCTGTTTTTT. Translation: CASSSGTRGMNINAGELFF.

The gene calls are TRBV20-1 and TRBJ2-7; no definite D call. Germline V gene lookup returns CDR1 DFQATT and CDR2 SNEGSKA (reference sequence). Trimming left V 0 bases short and J 4 bases short, with 7 bases between. The CDR3 extends over 12 amino acids. The CDR3 reads CSARDLHYEQYF. The CDR3 nucleotides are TGCAGTGCTAGAGATCTCCATTACGAGCAGTACTTC.

V and J are TRBV20-1 and TRBJ2-3, with 15 bases lining up with TRBD2. The CDR3 covers 15 residues. Germline CDR1 and CDR2: DFQATT and SNEGSKA (reference sequence). The J segment lost 10 bases and the V segment lost 6 bases, leaving 11 bases of the junction unmatched. The CDR3 sequence: CSATRTSGGGSAQYF. CDR3 nucleotides: TGCAGTGCCACCCGGACTAGCGGGGGGGGGAGCGCGCAGTATTTT.

CDR3 region: CASSLANIGGRGIEQFF. The CDR3 coding sequence is TGTGCCAGCAGCTTAGCGAACATTGGCGGGAGAGGAATTGAGCAGTTCTTC. This rearrangement joins TRBV7-9 to TRBJ2-1; 7 bases are shared with TRBD2. CDR1 is SEHNR and CDR2 is FQNEAQ in the germline V gene (reference sequence). This CDR3 is 17 amino acids long. Losses at the gene ends were 0 bases for V and 9 bases for J; bases not matched to a gene: 14.

The chain recombines TRBV7-9 with TRBJ2-3; D may be TRBD2 (5 bases). V dropped 2 bases and J dropped 6 bases, with 15 bases sitting between them. The CDR3 runs to 15 residues. CDR1 SEHNR and CDR2 FQNEAQ come from the germline V gene (reference sequence). The CDR3 DNA sequence: TGTGCCAGCAGCTTAAACCCTAGCAGGATTGATACGCAGTATTTT. This sequence encodes CASSLNPSRIDTQYF.